This paragraph covers one T cell receptor (beta chain) sequence. Its antigen target is currently unknown. Base quality data are lacking; no much larger clone is found one base away. TCRbeta CDR3 regions were amplified from genomic DNA using the immunoSEQ Assay, a bias-controlled multiplex PCR. The authors' pipeline ran thus. The number of nucleated cells in each sample was estimated by amplification of reference gene primers within the assay. Sequence reads were collapsed and filtered to measure the absolute abundance of every unique TCRbeta CDR3 rearrangement. Productive Simpson clonality was computed per sample as the square root of Simpson's diversity index over productive rearrangements. Drawn from immuneACCESS, this table holds only the in-frame rearrangements with V and J called that TCRdb kept. Clones are partly lost; checked studies trace under half to an unresolved V gene and leave the rest unexplained. D and trimming come from the DNA, and the V and J calls and clone size come from that table. In all, the sample holds roughly 100,000 clones, and 82% of those were seen once. The leading ten clones occupy 4.8% of the sample.

Collaborating institutions collected whole blood in K2EDTA tubes following their own protocols. Collaborator samples were shipped for TCRbeta analysis as frozen whole blood, isolated PBMCs, or DNA extracted from either sample type. These data are taken from a study of blood T cell repertoires in COVID-19 (dated by TCRdb to the early 2020s). For context, the study as a whole: Samples covering the acute and convalescent phases of COVID-19 were provided by collaborators in the United States, Italy and Spain. The material from the prospective study consisted of cDNA or gDNA derived from T cells, B-cell-depleted T cells, or PBMCs. Samples came from the ongoing ImmuneRACE study (first 160 participants) plus 1,254 subjects from 6 global collaborators. Where HLA class I and class II types were available, the types were taken from metadata supplied by the sample provider, not from assay-based typing. A de-identified subject ID, COVID-19 status, age in years and sex were almost always included in the sample metadata. Subjects who had been exposed to COVID-19, were actively infected with it, or had recovered from it provided the deeply sampled blood TCRbeta repertoires that made up the dataset. A freely available public database, intended as a resource for researchers studying the immune response to SARS-CoV-2, is where the repertoires were released. The paper's findings and limits, for the study overall: The quantity of clinical and demographic metadata differed by source and by participant and was supplied without curation.

From a lookup of the germline V gene (reference sequence), CDR1 and CDR2 are SGHAT and FQDESV. The CDR3 starts with the cysteine, ends with the phenylalanine, and has 14 residues. The DNA shown is the 42-base CDR3, in frame from base 1. V was cut back by 4 bases and J by 3 bases, leaving a gap of 12 bases between them. The receptor was derived from a man aged 55-75 years with acute or convalescent COVID-19. The V and J segments used are TRBV11-1 and TRBJ1-1; TRBD1 is a possible D gene, resting on 5 matching bases. Sequencing was carried out using peripheral blood. The CDR3: CASSWTSGDTEAFF. The DNA sequence is as follows: TGTGCCAGCAGCTGGACAAGCGGGGACACTGAAGCTTTCTTT.